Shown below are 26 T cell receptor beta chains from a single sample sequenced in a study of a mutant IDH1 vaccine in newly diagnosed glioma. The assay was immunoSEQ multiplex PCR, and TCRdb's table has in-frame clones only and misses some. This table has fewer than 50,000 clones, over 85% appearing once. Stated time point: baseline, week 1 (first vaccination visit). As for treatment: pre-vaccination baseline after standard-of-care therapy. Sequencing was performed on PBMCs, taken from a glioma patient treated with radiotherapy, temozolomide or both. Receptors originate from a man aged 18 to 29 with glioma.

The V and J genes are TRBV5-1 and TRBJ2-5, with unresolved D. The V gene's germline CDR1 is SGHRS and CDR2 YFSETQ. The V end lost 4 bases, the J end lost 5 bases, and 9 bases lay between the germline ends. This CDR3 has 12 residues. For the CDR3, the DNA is TGCGCCAGCAGCGCCGATTGGGAGACCCAGTACTTC. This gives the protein CASSADWETQYF.

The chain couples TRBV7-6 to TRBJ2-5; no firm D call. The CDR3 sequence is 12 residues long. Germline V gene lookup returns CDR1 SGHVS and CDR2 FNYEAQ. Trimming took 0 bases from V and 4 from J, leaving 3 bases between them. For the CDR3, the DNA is TGTGCCAGCAGCTTAGCGGCAGAGACCCAGTACTTC. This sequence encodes CASSLAAETQYF.

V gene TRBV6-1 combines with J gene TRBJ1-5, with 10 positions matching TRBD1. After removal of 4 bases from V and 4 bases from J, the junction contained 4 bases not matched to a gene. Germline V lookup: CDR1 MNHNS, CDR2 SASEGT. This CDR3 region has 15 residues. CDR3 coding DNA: TGTGCCAGCAGTGTTAGACAGGGGGCGAATCAGCCCCAGCATTTT. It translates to CASSVRQGANQPQHF.

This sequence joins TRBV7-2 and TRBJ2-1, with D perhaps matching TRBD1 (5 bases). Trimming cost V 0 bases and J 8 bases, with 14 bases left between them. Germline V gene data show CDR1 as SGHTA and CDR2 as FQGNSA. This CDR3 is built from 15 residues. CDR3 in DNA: TGTGCCAGCAGCTTAGCGTTTCTAAGGGGCGATGAGCAGTTCTTC. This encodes CASSLAFLRGDEQFF.

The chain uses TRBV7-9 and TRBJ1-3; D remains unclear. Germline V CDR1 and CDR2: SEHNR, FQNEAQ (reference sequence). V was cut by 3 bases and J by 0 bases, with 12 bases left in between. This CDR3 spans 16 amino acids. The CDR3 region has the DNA TGTGCCAGCAGCTTCGCCGGGCGCCGCTCTGGAAACACCATATATTTT. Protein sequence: CASSFAGRRSGNTIYF. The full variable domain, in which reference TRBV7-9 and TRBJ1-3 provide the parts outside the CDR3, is DTGVSQNPRHKITKRGQNVTFRCDPISEHNRLYWYRQTLGQGPEFLTYFQNEAQLEKSRLLSDRFSAERPKGSFSTLEIQRTEQGDSAMYLCASSFAGRRSGNTIYFGEGSWLTVV.

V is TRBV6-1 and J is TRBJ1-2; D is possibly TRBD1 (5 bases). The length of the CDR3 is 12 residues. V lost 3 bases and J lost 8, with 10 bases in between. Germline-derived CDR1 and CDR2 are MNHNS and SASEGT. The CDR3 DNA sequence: TGTGCCAGCAGTGAGTCAGGGTTCGGCTACACCTTC. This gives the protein CASSESGFGYTF.

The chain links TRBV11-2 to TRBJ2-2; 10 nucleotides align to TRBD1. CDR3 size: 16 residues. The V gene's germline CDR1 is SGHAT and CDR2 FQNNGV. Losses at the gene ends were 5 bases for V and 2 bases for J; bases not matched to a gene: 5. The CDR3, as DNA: TGTGCCAGCAGCACCAGACAGGGGGCTAACACCGGGGAGCTGTTTTTT. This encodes CASSTRQGANTGELFF.

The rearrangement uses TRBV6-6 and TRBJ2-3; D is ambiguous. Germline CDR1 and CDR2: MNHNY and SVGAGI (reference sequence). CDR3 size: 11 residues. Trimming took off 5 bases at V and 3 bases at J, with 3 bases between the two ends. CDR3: CASSQTDTQYF. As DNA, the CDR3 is TGTGCCAGCAGTCAAACAGATACGCAGTATTTT.

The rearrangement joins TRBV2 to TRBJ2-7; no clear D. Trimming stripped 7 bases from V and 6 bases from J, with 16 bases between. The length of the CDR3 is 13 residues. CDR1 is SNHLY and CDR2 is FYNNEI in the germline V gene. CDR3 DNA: TGTGCCAGCAAGCTCGAACAGCCCGGCGAGCAGTACTTC. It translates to CASKLEQPGEQYF.

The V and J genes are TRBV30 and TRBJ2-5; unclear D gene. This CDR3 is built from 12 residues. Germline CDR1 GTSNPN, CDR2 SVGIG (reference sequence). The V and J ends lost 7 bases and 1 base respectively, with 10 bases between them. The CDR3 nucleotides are TGTGCCTTTGGACGGATCCAAGAGACCCAGTACTTC. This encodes CAFGRIQETQYF.

The CDR3 reads CASSLLGGEKLFF. CDR3 bases: TGTGCCAGCAGTTTGTTGGGGGGTGAAAAACTGTTTTTT. The chain has TRBV27 and TRBJ1-4; TRBD1 might be the D (5 bases). Germline-derived CDR1 and CDR2 are MNHEY and SMNVEV (reference sequence). This CDR3 region has 13 residues. The ends were cut back, 3 bases at V and 7 bases at J, with 9 bases in the middle.

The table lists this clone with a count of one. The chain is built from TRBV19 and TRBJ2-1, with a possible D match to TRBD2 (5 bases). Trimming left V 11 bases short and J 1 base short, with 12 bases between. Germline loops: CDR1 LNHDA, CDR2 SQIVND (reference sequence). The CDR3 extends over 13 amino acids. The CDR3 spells CASRAASYNEQFF. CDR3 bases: TGTGCCTCGCGGGCAGCGTCCTACAATGAGCAGTTCTTC.

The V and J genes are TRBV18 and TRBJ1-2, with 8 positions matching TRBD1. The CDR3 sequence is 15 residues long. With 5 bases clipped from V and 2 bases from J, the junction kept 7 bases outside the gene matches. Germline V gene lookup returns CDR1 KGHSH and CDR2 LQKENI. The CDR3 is CASSFRTGRNYGYTF. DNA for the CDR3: TGTGCCAGCTCATTCCGGACAGGGAGAAACTATGGCTACACCTTC. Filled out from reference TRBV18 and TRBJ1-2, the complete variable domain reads NAGVMQNPRHLVRRRGQEARLRCSPMKGHSHVYWYRQLPEEGLKFMVYLQKENIIDESGMPKERFSAEFPKEGPSILRIQQVVRGDSAAYFCASSFRTGRNYGYTFGSGTRLTVV.

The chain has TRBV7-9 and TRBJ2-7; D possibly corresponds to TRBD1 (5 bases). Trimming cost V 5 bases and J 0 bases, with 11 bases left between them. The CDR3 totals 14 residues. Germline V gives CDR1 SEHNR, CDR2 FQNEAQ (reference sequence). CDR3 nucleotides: TGTGCCAGCAGCCCCAGGGAAAGCTCCTACGAGCAGTACTTC. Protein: CASSPRESSYEQYF.

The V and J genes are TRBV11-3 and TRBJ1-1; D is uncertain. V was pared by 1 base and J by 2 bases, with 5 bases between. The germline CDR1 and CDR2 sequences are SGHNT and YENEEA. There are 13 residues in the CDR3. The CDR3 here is CASSLGENTEAFF. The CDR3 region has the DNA TGTGCCAGCAGCTTAGGAGAAAACACTGAAGCTTTCTTT. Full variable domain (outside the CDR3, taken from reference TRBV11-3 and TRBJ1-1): EAGVVQSPRYKIIEKKQPVAFWCNPISGHNTLYWYLQNLGQGPELLIRYENEEAVDDSQLPKDRFSAERLKGVDSTLKIQPAELGDSAVYLCASSLGENTEAFFGQGTRLTVV.

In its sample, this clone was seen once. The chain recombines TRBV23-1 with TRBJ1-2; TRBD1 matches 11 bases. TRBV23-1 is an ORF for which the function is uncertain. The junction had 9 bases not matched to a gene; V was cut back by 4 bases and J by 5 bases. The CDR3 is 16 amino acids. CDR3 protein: CASSPPRDRGEYGYTF. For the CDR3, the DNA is TGCGCCAGCAGTCCGCCCCGGGACAGGGGGGAGTATGGCTACACCTTC.

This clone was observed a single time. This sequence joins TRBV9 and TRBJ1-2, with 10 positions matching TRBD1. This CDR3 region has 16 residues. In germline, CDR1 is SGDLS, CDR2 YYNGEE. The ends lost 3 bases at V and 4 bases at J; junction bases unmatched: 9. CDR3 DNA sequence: TGTGCCAGCAGCGCCGCGGGACAGGGGAGAGGCTATGGCTACACCTTC. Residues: CASSAAGQGRGYGYTF.

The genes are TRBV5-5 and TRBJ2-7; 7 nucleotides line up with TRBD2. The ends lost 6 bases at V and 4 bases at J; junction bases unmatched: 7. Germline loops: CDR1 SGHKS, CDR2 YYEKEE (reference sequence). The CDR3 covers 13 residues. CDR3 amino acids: CASNPGGDYEQYF. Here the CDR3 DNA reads TGTGCCAGCAACCCTGGGGGGGATTACGAGCAGTACTTC.

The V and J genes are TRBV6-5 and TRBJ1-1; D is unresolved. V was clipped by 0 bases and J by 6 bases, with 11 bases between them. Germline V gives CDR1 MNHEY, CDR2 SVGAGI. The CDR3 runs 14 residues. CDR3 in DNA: TGTGCCAGCAGTTACTCGATAGTGCTGCCTGAAGCTTTCTTT. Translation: CASSYSIVLPEAFF.

The CDR3 loop is CASSSTTSAGTDTQYF. The CDR3 region has the DNA TGTGCCAGCAGCAGCACTACTAGCGCGGGCACAGATACGCAGTATTTT. J is TRBJ2-3 and V is TRBV7-2, with 7 bases lining up with TRBD2. The J segment lost 1 base and the V segment lost 5 bases, leaving 9 bases of the junction unmatched. Germline lookup yields CDR1 SGHTA and CDR2 FQGNSA. The CDR3 is 16 amino acids.

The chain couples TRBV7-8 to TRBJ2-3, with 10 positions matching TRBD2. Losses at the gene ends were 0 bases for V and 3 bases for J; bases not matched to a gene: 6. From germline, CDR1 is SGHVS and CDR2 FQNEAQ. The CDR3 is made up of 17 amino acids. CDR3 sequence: CASSLAITSGKTDTQYF. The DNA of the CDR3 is TGTGCCAGCAGCTTAGCGATTACTAGCGGGAAGACAGATACGCAGTATTTT.

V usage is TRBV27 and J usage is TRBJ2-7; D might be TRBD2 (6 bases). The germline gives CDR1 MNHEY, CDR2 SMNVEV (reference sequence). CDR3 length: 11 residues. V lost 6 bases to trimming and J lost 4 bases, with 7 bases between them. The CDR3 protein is CASRGRYEQYF. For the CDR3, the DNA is TGTGCCAGCAGGGGGAGGTACGAGCAGTACTTC.

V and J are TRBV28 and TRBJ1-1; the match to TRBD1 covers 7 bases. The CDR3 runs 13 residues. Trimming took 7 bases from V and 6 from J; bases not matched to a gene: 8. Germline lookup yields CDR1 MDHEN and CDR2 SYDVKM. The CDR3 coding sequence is TGTGCCAGCATGGGACAGCCAAATTCTGAAGCTTTCTTT. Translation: CASMGQPNSEAFF.

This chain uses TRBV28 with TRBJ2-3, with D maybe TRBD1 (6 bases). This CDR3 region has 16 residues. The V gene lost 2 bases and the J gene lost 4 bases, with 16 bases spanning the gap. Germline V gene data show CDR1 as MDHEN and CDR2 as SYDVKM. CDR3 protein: CASSLRAGQQADTQYF. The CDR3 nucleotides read TGTGCCAGCAGTTTACGGGCAGGACAGCAGGCAGATACGCAGTATTTT.

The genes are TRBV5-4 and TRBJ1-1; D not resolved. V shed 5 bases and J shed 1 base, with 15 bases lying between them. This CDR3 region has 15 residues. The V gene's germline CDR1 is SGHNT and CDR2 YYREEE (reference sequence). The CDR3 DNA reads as TGTGCCAGCAGGACCGGGCCTGAGAGGAACACTGAAGCTTTCTTT. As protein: CASRTGPERNTEAFF.

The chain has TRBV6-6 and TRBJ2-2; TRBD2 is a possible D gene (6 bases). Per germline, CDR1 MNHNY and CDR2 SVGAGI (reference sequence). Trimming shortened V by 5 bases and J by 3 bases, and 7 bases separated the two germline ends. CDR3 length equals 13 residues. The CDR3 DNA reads TGTGCCAGCAGTCCTAGCGACACCGGGGAGCTGTTTTTT. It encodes CASSPSDTGELFF.